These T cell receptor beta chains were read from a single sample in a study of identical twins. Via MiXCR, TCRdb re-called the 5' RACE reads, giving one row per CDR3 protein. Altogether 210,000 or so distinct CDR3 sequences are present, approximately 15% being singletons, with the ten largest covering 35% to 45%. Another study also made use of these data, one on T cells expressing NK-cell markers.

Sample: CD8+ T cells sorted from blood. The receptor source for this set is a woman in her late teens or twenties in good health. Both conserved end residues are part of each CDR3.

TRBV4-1,CASSQPSTGDSYNEQFF
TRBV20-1,CSAKVERGIFTDTQYF
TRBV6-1,CASSPSGPPNTEAFF
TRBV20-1,CSAREETGAWTQYF
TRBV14,CASSQGGTLELAKNIQYF
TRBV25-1,CASSEVSGAQPQHF
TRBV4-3,CASSQGRGSTEAFF
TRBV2,CASSLMRDSFNYGYTF
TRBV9,CASSPGHSTNEKLFF
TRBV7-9,CASSPQGGGEQFF
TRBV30,CAWTDRDTGELFF
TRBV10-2,CASRDDANTGELFF
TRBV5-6,CASSGLAGETSTDTQYF
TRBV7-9,CASPGDRGVFIPEAFF
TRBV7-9,CASRSHSTDTQYF
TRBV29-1,CSAPGSPDTQYF
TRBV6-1,CASSPDGPTEAFF
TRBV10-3,CAISEGRINYGYTF
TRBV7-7,CASSNSGSGEETQYF
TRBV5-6,CASSMMGREQFF
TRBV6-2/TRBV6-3,CASSYGTGMIGELFF